Below, one T cell receptor (beta chain) is given with its context. The treatment denotes: some 20 received Ad26.COV2.S at low or high dose, single or two shots; roughly five received placebo; per-sample allocation not given. Day 63 following the first vaccine or placebo injection was when the samples were taken. The V gene's germline CDR1 is GTSNPN and CDR2 SVGIG (reference sequence). V lost 0 bases, J lost 5 bases, and 14 bases stayed unmatched. This CDR3 region has 17 residues. The sample belongs to a study of Ad26.COV2.S vaccination and SARS-CoV-2 variants. This table comes from immunoSEQ multiplex PCR, and its TCRdb copy is limited to in-frame clones, with some not included. The profile shows some 350,000 clones, 85% to 90% of them singletons.

The clonotype originates from a person between 18 and 59 years old who received the Ad26.COV2.S COVID-19 vaccine or a placebo. The chain joins TRBV30 to TRBJ1-2, with TRBD1 matching over 8 bases. Sequences were derived from peripheral blood, sampled in a trial of Ad26.COV2.S vaccine versus placebo. CDR3 loop: CAWSVFGQGGLRYGYTF. The CDR3 DNA reads as TGTGCCTGGAGTGTATTCGGACAGGGAGGACTCCGTTATGGCTACACCTTC. The full variable domain, in which reference TRBV30 and TRBJ1-2 provide the parts outside the CDR3, is SQTIHQWPATLVQPVGSPLSLECTVEGTSNPNLYWYRQAAGRGLQLLFYSVGIGQISSEVPQNLSASRPQDRQFILSSKKLLLSDSGFYLCAWSVFGQGGLRYGYTFGSGTRLTVV.